The text below deals with one T cell receptor beta chain. What it binds is unknown. One end of the junction is discordant with germline, which a read error may explain. The source of the sample is a study of T-cell memory formation after mild COVID-19. Findings of the study overall: Day 15 to 85 contracting clones showed balanced CD4/CD8; day 15 to 37 expanders favored CD4+. The finding that pre-infection memory included some responding clones suggested that cross-reactive memory joined.

TCRdb reanalysed the 5' RACE reads using MiXCR and keeps one entry per CDR3 protein. The top ten clones hold roughly 24% of a sample with a few hundred thousand distinct CDR3 sequences, 15% to 20% of them seen once. This receptor was obtained from a man aged 18 to 29 who had mild COVID-19 (a few samples of this study predate the infection). Cell type and time point are not known. Sequencing used PBMCs or a T cell subset sorted from them (not recorded which).

CDR3: CASSYRQGAFHF. CDR3 nucleotide sequence: TGTGCCAGCAGTTACCGACAGGGGGCTTTTCATTTT. The V and J genes are TRBV6-5 and TRBJ2-3, with 10 bases lining up with TRBD1. CDR3 length: 12 amino acids. Germline V gives CDR1 MNHEY, CDR2 SVGAGI.